The 17 T cell receptor beta chains reported below all come from one sample, sequenced in a study of regulatory T cells in long-lasting Graves disease. CDR3-region Arm-PCR and iRepertoire HTBI primers produced the TCR beta libraries. TCRdb processed the multiplex PCR reads anew with MiXCR; each CDR3 protein has one entry. This repertoire shows hundreds of thousands of distinct CDR3 sequences, approximately 15% found once; its top ten account for 25% to 30%. Time point defined: newly diagnosed GD, antithyroid drugs for less than 3 months. PBMCs were the source of the RNA used for TCR sequencing. These data were likewise used in another study, on T cells in Graves' hyperthyroidism and ophthalmopathy.

This sample comprised peripheral blood mononuclear cells (PBMCs), obtained at new diagnosis, from a patient treated with antithyroid drugs. These TCRs come from a man aged 40-55 years with Graves disease.

This chain uses TRBV5-1 with TRBJ1-1; D is possibly TRBD1 (6 bases). CDR3 length: 15 residues. Looked up from germline, CDR1 is SGHRS and CDR2 is YFSETQ. The germline V and J ends were trimmed by 0 bases and 6 bases, with 15 bases remaining between them. Here the CDR3 reads CASSLGFGGSSEAFF. CDR3 DNA: TGCGCCAGCAGCTTGGGTTTCGGGGGCAGCTCTGAAGCTTTCTTT.

This clonotype was seen repeatedly, ten times or more. V gene TRBV5-1 combines with J gene TRBJ2-3; TRBD1 matches at 11 bases. This CDR3 region has 14 residues. CDR1 is SGHRS and CDR2 is YFSETQ in the germline V gene. Trimming cost V 6 bases and J 1 base; bases outside gene matches: 1. The DNA for the CDR3 is TGCGCCAGCACGGACAGGGGGCGCACAGATACGCAGTATTTT. Its protein is CASTDRGRTDTQYF. The complete variable domain, with remaining parts taken from reference TRBV5-1 and TRBJ2-3, reads KAGVTQTPRYLIKTRGQQVTLSCSPISGHRSVSWYQQTPGQGLQFLFEYFSETQRNKGNFPGRFSGRQFSNSRSEMNVSTLELGDSALYLCASTDRGRTDTQYFGPGTRLTVL.

This chain uses TRBV4-3 with TRBJ2-2, with D unresolved. With 4 bases removed from V and 4 bases from J, the gap between germline ends came to 10 bases. Germline-derived CDR1 and CDR2 are LGHNA and YSLEER. The CDR3 covers 14 residues. The CDR3 DNA reads as TGCGCCAGCAGCCCCTTCACACTCACCGGGGAGCTGTTTTTT. The encoded protein is CASSPFTLTGELFF.

Remarks on this clonotype: A much larger clone is a single base away; this may be a read error. V usage is TRBV20-1 and J usage is TRBJ2-1, with TRBD2 as a possible D gene (6 bases). The J call may be in error: the DNA end matches TRBJ2-5 better. From germline, CDR1 is DFQATT and CDR2 SNEGSKA (reference sequence). The length of the CDR3 is 14 residues. CDR3 region: CGARDRRVQETQYF. DNA of the CDR3: TGCGGTGCTAGAGATCGGAGGGTCCAAGAGACCCAGTACTTC.

This clonotype was seen many times. Here the CDR3 reads CASSLGLGMGGYEQYF. CDR3 DNA: TGTGCCAGCAGCTTAGGCCTCGGGATGGGTGGCTACGAGCAGTACTTC. The chain uses TRBV13 and TRBJ2-7, with a weak D call TRBD2 (5 bases). Trimming pared 0 bases from V and 3 bases from J, leaving 15 bases between. The V gene's germline CDR1 is PRHDT and CDR2 FYEKMQ (reference sequence). CDR3 length equals 16 residues.

This clonotype was found many times. The V gene is TRBV7-3, the J gene TRBJ1-1; perhaps TRBD1 as D (5 bases). CDR1 is SGHTA and CDR2 is FQGTGA in the germline V gene. V shed 4 bases and J shed 1 base, with 10 bases lying between them. This CDR3 contains 14 residues. This CDR3 is CASSSSGRNTEAFF. CDR3 coding DNA: TGTGCCAGCAGCTCATCGGGGCGGAACACTGAAGCTTTCTTT.

With respect to this clonotype: This sequence may be a read error, since a much larger clone differs from it by one base. V and J are TRBV4-2 and TRBJ2-3; D perhaps matches TRBD2 (6 bases). The CDR3 consists of 17 residues. Germline loops: CDR1 LGHNA, CDR2 YNFKEQ. The CDR3 sequence is CARSQSSRDSPTDTQYF. As DNA, the CDR3 is TGTGCCAGGAGCCAATCTTCGAGGGACTCCCCCACAGATACGCAGTATTTT.

This clonotype was counted between two and nine times. J is TRBJ1-6 and V is TRBV12-3 or TRBV12-4; a weak D match, TRBD1 (5 bases). The CDR3 is 14 amino acids. The germline V and J ends were trimmed by 6 bases and 9 bases, with 15 bases remaining between them. CDR3 in amino acids: CASSPGHFASPLHF. For the CDR3, the DNA is TGTGCCAGCAGCCCTGGACATTTTGCTTCACCCCTCCACTTT.

This clonotype appeared a few times. V is TRBV12-3 or TRBV12-4 and J is TRBJ1-2; the D gene is possibly TRBD1 (6 bases). The CDR3 is 16 amino acids. V lost 6 bases and J lost 0, with 17 bases in between. The CDR3: CASRGRNRDANYGYTF. In nucleotides, the CDR3 is TGTGCCAGCAGGGGCCGAAACAGGGACGCTAACTATGGCTACACCTTC.

The chain employs TRBV6-5 and TRBJ1-6, with D hard to call. The CDR3 is made up of 14 amino acids. Germline CDR1 reads MNHEY; CDR2 reads SVGAGI. Trimming stripped 0 bases from V and 7 bases from J, with 7 bases between. CDR3: CASSYSGSNSPLHF. CDR3 DNA sequence: TGTGCCAGCAGTTACTCAGGTTCCAATTCACCCCTCCACTTT.

This clonotype was counted many times. CDR3 region: CASSLSRLVETQYF. In DNA form, the CDR3 reads TGTGCCAGCAGCTTATCTAGGCTAGTCGAGACCCAGTACTTC. The chain couples TRBV7-2 to TRBJ2-5; D is undetermined. CDR3 length equals 14 residues. CDR1 is SGHTA, CDR2 FQGNSA, per germline. V was shortened by 2 bases and J by 5 bases, with 12 bases between the two germline ends.

The table lists this clonotype with many counts. The chain employs TRBV7-6 and TRBJ2-1; a weak D match, TRBD2 (9 bases). The germline gives CDR1 SGHVS, CDR2 FNYEAQ. The CDR3 consists of 18 residues. V was shortened by 3 bases and J by 7 bases, with 25 bases between the two germline ends. CDR3 bases: TGTGCCAGCAGCTTTGTTGAGCGGGAGGACAGGGCACGAAATGAGCAGTTCTTC. Translating it yields CASSFVEREDRARNEQFF. The variable domain in full, completed from reference TRBV7-6 and TRBJ2-1, reads GAGVSQSPRYKVTKRGQDVALRCDPISGHVSLYWYRQALGQGPEFLTYFNYEAQQDKSGLPNDRFSAERPEGSISTLTIQRTEQRDSAMYRCASSFVEREDRARNEQFFGPGTRLTVL.

The chain has TRBV12-5 and TRBJ2-2; 9 bases match TRBD1. V gave up 3 bases and J gave up 0 bases; unmatched junction bases: 11. The CDR3 contains 19 residues. Germline CDR1 LGHNT, CDR2 FRNRAP. The CDR3 spells CASGFRTGVTPANTGELFF. The CDR3 coding sequence is TGTGCTAGTGGTTTCCGGACAGGGGTTACCCCCGCGAACACCGGGGAGCTGTTTTTT.

This clonotype was picked up many times. V gene TRBV12-3 or TRBV12-4 combines with J gene TRBJ2-1, with D perhaps assigned TRBD1 or TRBD2 (5 bases each). The CDR3 runs 15 residues. Trimming shortened V by 7 bases and J by 4 bases, and 17 bases separated the two germline ends. CDR3 nucleotide sequence: TGTGCCAGCACCGAGGGAGCTTGGGGGTACAATGAGCAGTTCTTC. It is translated as CASTEGAWGYNEQFF.

Ten or more counts support this clonotype. The genes are TRBV3-1 and TRBJ2-3; a weak D match, TRBD2 (5 bases). Per germline, CDR1 LGHDT and CDR2 YNNKEL (reference sequence). There are 13 residues in the CDR3. Deletions cut 4 bases from V and 5 bases from J, with 10 bases between. Here the CDR3 DNA reads TGTGCCAGCAGCCTAAGAGGGCTAGATACGCAGTATTTT. This codes for CASSLRGLDTQYF.

For this clonotype: This could be a read error, since a much larger clone is one nucleotide away. This rearrangement joins TRBV30 to TRBJ2-5; no clear D. The CDR3 consists of 11 residues. Germline CDR1 reads GTSNPN; CDR2 reads SVGIG (reference sequence). The CDR3 bases are TGTGCCTGGACCTATGAAGAGACCCGGTACTTC. Its translation: CAWTYEETRYF.

V and J are TRBV11-3 and TRBJ2-1, with unresolved D. Germline V lookup: CDR1 SGHNT, CDR2 YENEEA. CDR3 length: 14 amino acids. The V end was cut by 5 bases, the J end by 2 bases, with 10 bases between. The CDR3 region is CASSHPQPYNEQFF. Here the CDR3 DNA reads TGTGCCAGCAGCCACCCACAACCCTACAATGAGCAGTTCTTC.